Following are 15 T cell receptor beta chains from one sample sequenced in a study of blood T cells in healthy people across ages. A second roughly 7 to 11 cycle PCR used barcoded and J-beta primers. MiXCR, applied by TCRdb to the 5' RACE reads, yields one record per CDR3 protein. The sample shows fewer than 2,000,000 distinct CDR3 sequences, roughly 43% of them seen only once. The source material was blood. The origin of the receptors is a human donor in good health.

This chain joins TRBV20-1 and TRBJ2-4, with 7 bases lining up with TRBD1. The germline V gene encodes CDR1 DFQATT and CDR2 SNEGSKA (reference sequence). The CDR3 runs to 12 residues. Trimming at V came to 7 bases and at J to 8 bases, leaving 8 bases not matched to a gene. The CDR3 DNA reads TGCAGTGGAATAGGGGGCAAGGACATTCAGTACTTC. It specifies CSGIGGKDIQYF.

The V and J genes are TRBV12-3 or TRBV12-4 and TRBJ1-2; perhaps TRBD1 as D (5 bases). The length of the CDR3 is 16 residues. Deletions cut 5 bases from V and 1 base from J, with 17 bases between. The CDR3 protein is CASSPTSGAYNYGYTF. The CDR3 DNA reads as TGTGCCAGCAGTCCGACCTCCGGGGCTTATAACTATGGCTACACCTTC.

By share, this clonotype ranks as medium-sized. This CDR3 reads CASSLRQGGETQYF. The CDR3 bases are TGTGCCAGCAGTTTACGGCAGGGAGGCGAGACCCAGTACTTC. The chain is built from TRBV12-3 or TRBV12-4 and TRBJ2-5; TRBD2 is a possible D gene (6 bases). The CDR3 has 14 residues. Trimming cost V 2 bases and J 5 bases, with 12 bases left between them.

Comment on this clonotype: A junction end diverges from the germline sequence, so it may reflect a read error. This chain joins TRBV4-3 and TRBJ1-2; D call uncertain. The V gene's germline CDR1 is LGHNA and CDR2 YSLEER. The CDR3 consists of 15 residues. The CDR3 loop reads CASSQVKGIGYDYTF. The CDR3 DNA reads as TGCGCCAGCAGCCAAGTTAAGGGCATCGGCTATGACTACACCTTC.

On this clonotype: At one boundary the junction diverges from the germline segment, which might be a read error. This chain connects TRBV7-6 to TRBJ1-2, with a weak D call TRBD1 (6 bases). The CDR3 is 14 residues long. The germline V gene encodes CDR1 SGHVS and CDR2 FNYEAQ. CDR3 in DNA: TGTGCCAGCGGCTTTGGACAGAATAACTATGGCTACACCTTC. This sequence encodes CASGFGQNNYGYTF.

This clonotype was observed a single time. The gene calls are TRBV7-2 and TRBJ2-2, with D perhaps assigned TRBD1 or TRBD2 (6 bases each). Looked up from germline, CDR1 is SGHTA and CDR2 is FQGNSA. Trimming took off 2 bases at V and 3 bases at J, with 10 bases between the two ends. The CDR3 consists of 15 residues. This CDR3 is CASSLRGRYTGELFF. The CDR3 coding sequence is TGTGCCAGCAGCTTAAGGGGGAGGTACACCGGGGAGCTGTTTTTT.

Remarks on this clonotype: A single base is all that separates this from a far larger clone, so a read error is likely. The chain is built from TRBV5-1 and TRBJ2-5; D is uncertain. The germline V gene has CDR1 SGHRS and CDR2 YFSETQ. CDR3 size: 13 residues. The CDR3 here is CANSLGGEETQYF. The CDR3 DNA sequence: TGCGCCAACAGCTTGGGTGGGGAAGAGACCCAGTACTTC.

The V and J genes are TRBV29-1 and TRBJ1-1; D uncertain. Trimming removed 4 bases at V and 6 bases at J, with 6 bases between. Per germline, CDR1 SQVTM and CDR2 ANQGSEA. This CDR3 has 10 amino acids. The DNA of the CDR3 is TGCAGCGTTGTAACCGCTGAAGCTTTCTTT. It yields the protein CSVVTAEAFF.

The rearrangement uses TRBV6-2 or TRBV6-3 and TRBJ1-2; D remains ambiguous. This CDR3 has 12 amino acids. CDR1 and CDR2 (germline): MNHEY, SVGEGT. V lost 7 bases and J lost 9, with 15 bases in between. The CDR3 region is CASTEKVGSYTF. CDR3 bases: TGTGCCAGCACTGAGAAGGTGGGAAGCTACACCTTC.

The gene calls are TRBV20-1 and TRBJ1-2; D perhaps matches TRBD1 (5 bases). The CDR3 contains 12 residues. Trimming removed 1 base from V and 5 bases from J, with 8 bases in between. Germline CDR1 reads DFQATT; CDR2 reads SNEGSKA (reference sequence). The CDR3 coding sequence is TGCAGTGCTAGAGGGGACTTTTATGGCTACACCTTC. It is translated as CSARGDFYGYTF.

In the case of this clonotype: The junction does not match germline at one end; this may be a read error. The V call is TRBV4-1, the J call TRBJ2-1; 9 nucleotides line up with TRBD1. The CDR3 runs to 17 residues. Germline CDR1 is MGHRA and CDR2 is YSYEKL. CDR3: CASGQDLGTGTYNEQFF. The CDR3 region has the DNA TGCGCCAGCGGCCAAGATTTGGGGACAGGGACATACAATGAGCAGTTCTTC.

Points on this clonotype: At one boundary the junction diverges from the germline segment, which might be a read error. This chain joins TRBV12-3 or TRBV12-4 and TRBJ1-4, with 8 bases matching TRBD1. CDR3 size: 16 residues. Here the CDR3 reads CASNTGGDWANEELFF. DNA of the CDR3: TGTGCCAGCAACACAGGGGGGGATTGGGCTAATGAAGAACTGTTTTTT.

The V and J genes are TRBV19 and TRBJ2-1; 12 bases are shared with TRBD2. Germline CDR1 and CDR2: LNHDA and SQIVND (reference sequence). This CDR3 has 17 amino acids. The J segment lost 0 bases and the V segment lost 7 bases, leaving 7 bases of the junction unmatched. In DNA, the CDR3 is TGTGCCAGTATCGGGCTAGCGGGGGGGAGCTCCTACAATGAGCAGTTCTTC. Its translation: CASIGLAGGSSYNEQFF.

This chain uses TRBV6-1 with TRBJ2-1; D is tentatively TRBD1 or TRBD2 (5 bases each). The CDR3 consists of 16 residues. The germline V gene encodes CDR1 MNHNS and CDR2 SASEGT. V lost 8 bases and J 1 base, leaving 18 bases between the germline ends. CDR3 nucleotides: TGTGCCAGCCGTGCGACGGGGCAGAGGTCCTACAATGAGCAGTTCTTC. Translated: CASRATGQRSYNEQFF.

This clonotype was seen only a few times. The J gene is TRBJ1-4, the V gene TRBV7-2; a possible D gene is TRBD1 (5 bases). Germline V gives CDR1 SGHTA, CDR2 FQGNSA. This CDR3 has 16 residues. V lost 4 bases and J 4 bases, leaving 16 bases between the germline ends. The CDR3 DNA sequence: TGTGCCAGCAGCTCCGTCCTGACAGACCTTAATGAAAAACTGTTTTTT. This encodes CASSSVLTDLNEKLFF.